A selection of T cell receptor beta chains follows, all from one sample in a study of control samples from healthy donors and cancer patients. Data came from immunoSEQ multiplex PCR; TCRdb stores just in-frame clones and leaves some out. This sample yields about 150,000 clones, of which about 86% are seen a single time; over 1.5% belongs to the top ten. Sequencing input: blood. All receptors come from a man in his late teens or twenties in good health. Each CDR3 is given with its conserved first and last residue. The D gene is left open where the match is weak. Part of the rows lack a size; the others show once, few, many or a class for expanded clones.

d_gene: .; v_gene: TRBV28; j_gene: TRBJ2-7; abundance: .; len: 13; CDR3nt: TGTGCCAGCAGTTTTCTGGGCCTCTACGAGCAGTACTTC; CDR3aa: CASSFLGLYEQYF
d_gene: .; v_gene: TRBV7-9; j_gene: TRBJ1-5; abundance: .; len: 12; CDR3nt: TGTGCCAGCAGCTTAGATTTGGAGCCCCAGCATTTT; CDR3aa: CASSLDLEPQHF
d_gene: .; v_gene: TRBV9; j_gene: TRBJ2-7; abundance: .; len: 15; CDR3nt: TGTGCCAGCAGCGTACACGGGGCGTGGGGGAACGAGCAGTACTTC; CDR3aa: CASSVHGAWGNEQYF
d_gene: TRBD1; v_gene: TRBV7-9; j_gene: TRBJ1-2; abundance: few; len: 14; CDR3nt: TGTGCCAGCAGCCTCACGGGACAGACCTATGGCTACACCTTC; CDR3aa: CASSLTGQTYGYTF
d_gene: .; v_gene: TRBV7-3; j_gene: TRBJ2-2; abundance: .; len: 14; CDR3nt: TGTGCCAGCAGCCTCGACTCACCCACCGGGGAGCTGTTTTTT; CDR3aa: CASSLDSPTGELFF
d_gene: .; v_gene: TRBV2; j_gene: TRBJ2-6; abundance: .; len: 14; CDR3nt: TGTGCCAGCGGGGGGGGCGCTGGGGCCAACGTCCTGACTTTC; CDR3aa: CASGGGAGANVLTF
d_gene: .; v_gene: TRBV30; j_gene: TRBJ1-6; abundance: .; len: 16; CDR3nt: TGTGCCTGGAGCTCCGATCGGGGGGCACGCTATTCACCCCTCCACTTT; CDR3aa: CAWSSDRGARYSPLHF
d_gene: TRBD1; v_gene: TRBV2; j_gene: TRBJ2-7; abundance: .; len: 11; CDR3nt: TGTGCCAGCAGCCGACAGGGGGAGCAGTACTTC; CDR3aa: CASSRQGEQYF
d_gene: TRBD2; v_gene: TRBV12-3/TRBV12-4; j_gene: TRBJ2-7; abundance: .; len: 11; CDR3nt: TGTGCCAGCGGCGGGGGGTACGAGCAGTACTTC; CDR3aa: CASGGGYEQYF
d_gene: .; v_gene: TRBV5-1; j_gene: TRBJ1-1; abundance: .; len: 16; CDR3nt: TGCGCCAGCAGCTTGTTGGGATTAATGGGTAGGACTGAAGCTTTCTTT; CDR3aa: CASSLLGLMGRTEAFF
d_gene: TRBD1; v_gene: TRBV5-4; j_gene: TRBJ1-5; abundance: .; len: 15; CDR3nt: TGTGCCAGCAGCTCCACCGGGACAGGGCATCAGCCCCAGCATTTT; CDR3aa: CASSSTGTGHQPQHF
d_gene: TRBD2; v_gene: TRBV19; j_gene: TRBJ2-7; abundance: .; len: 14; CDR3nt: TGTGCCAGTAAGGATGGAGGGGAGGGGTACGAGCAGTACTTC; CDR3aa: CASKDGGEGYEQYF
d_gene: .; v_gene: TRBV6-5; j_gene: TRBJ2-7; abundance: .; len: 14; CDR3nt: TGTGCCAGCAGTCCCCTCTCAGGGAGCCACGAGCAGTACTTC; CDR3aa: CASSPLSGSHEQYF
d_gene: .; v_gene: TRBV3-1/TRBV3-2; j_gene: TRBJ2-2; abundance: .; len: 17; CDR3nt: TGTGCCAGCAGCTTTCGCCCACTGGACAGTTACACCGGGGAGCTGTTTTTT; CDR3aa: CASSFRPLDSYTGELFF
d_gene: .; v_gene: TRBV6-1; j_gene: TRBJ2-7; abundance: .; len: 15; CDR3nt: TGTGCCAGCAGTGAAGCGGCCGGGGATCTAGGCGAGCAGTACTTC; CDR3aa: CASSEAAGDLGEQYF
d_gene: .; v_gene: TRBV6-5; j_gene: TRBJ2-5; abundance: .; len: 15; CDR3nt: TGTGCCGGATCCGGGACGCATGAGTACCAAGAGACCCAGTACTTC; CDR3aa: CAGSGTHEYQETQYF
d_gene: .; v_gene: TRBV5-1; j_gene: TRBJ2-7; abundance: .; len: 11; CDR3nt: TGCGCCAGCAGCTCCACCTACGAGCAGTACTTC; CDR3aa: CASSSTYEQYF
d_gene: TRBD1; v_gene: TRBV18; j_gene: TRBJ2-7; abundance: .; len: 15; CDR3nt: TGTGCCAGCTCACCGTCGGTACAGGGGGAGGCCGAGCAGTACTTC; CDR3aa: CASSPSVQGEAEQYF
d_gene: .; v_gene: TRBV6-1; j_gene: TRBJ1-3; abundance: .; len: 15; CDR3nt: TGTGCCAGCAGTGAAAGGGCCAACTCTGGAAACACCATATATTTT; CDR3aa: CASSERANSGNTIYF
d_gene: .; v_gene: TRBV12-5; j_gene: TRBJ2-7; abundance: .; len: 12; CDR3nt: TGTGCTAGTGGTTTTATCGGGGGCGAGCAGTACTTC; CDR3aa: CASGFIGGEQYF
d_gene: .; v_gene: TRBV7-2; j_gene: TRBJ1-2; abundance: .; len: 13; CDR3nt: TGTGCCAGCAGCCCTGAGGGGAACTATGGCTACACCTTC; CDR3aa: CASSPEGNYGYTF
d_gene: .; v_gene: TRBV7-8; j_gene: TRBJ2-1; abundance: .; len: 16; CDR3nt: TGTGCCAGCAGCTCCTTCAGAGGCCTTACCTACAATGAGCAGTTCTTC; CDR3aa: CASSSFRGLTYNEQFF
d_gene: .; v_gene: TRBV20-1; j_gene: TRBJ1-4; abundance: .; len: 12; CDR3nt: TGCAGTGCTAGTAGGAGTAATGAAAAACTGTTTTTT; CDR3aa: CSASRSNEKLFF
d_gene: TRBD1; v_gene: TRBV28; j_gene: TRBJ1-1; abundance: .; len: 15; CDR3nt: TGTGCCAGCAGTTTAAGGACAGGGGGGAACACTGAAGCTTTCTTT; CDR3aa: CASSLRTGGNTEAFF
d_gene: TRBD2; v_gene: TRBV3-1/TRBV3-2; j_gene: TRBJ2-1; abundance: .; len: 17; CDR3nt: TGTGCCAGCAGCCCAACACAACTAGCGGGGGGGAGAAATGAGCAGTTCTTC; CDR3aa: CASSPTQLAGGRNEQFF
d_gene: TRBD2; v_gene: TRBV7-6; j_gene: TRBJ2-1; abundance: once; len: 15; CDR3nt: TGTGCCAGCAGCTTAGTAGCGGGGGGCATTAATGAGCAGTTCTTC; CDR3aa: CASSLVAGGINEQFF
d_gene: TRBD2; v_gene: TRBV9; j_gene: TRBJ2-1; abundance: .; len: 13; CDR3nt: TGTGCCAGCAGCGACGCTAGCGGGGATGAGCAGTTCTTC; CDR3aa: CASSDASGDEQFF
d_gene: .; v_gene: TRBV6-5; j_gene: TRBJ2-1; abundance: .; len: 15; CDR3nt: TGTGCCAGCAGTCCTACAGGGACCTCCTACAATGAGCAGTTCTTC; CDR3aa: CASSPTGTSYNEQFF
d_gene: TRBD1; v_gene: TRBV5-5; j_gene: TRBJ1-4; abundance: .; len: 13; CDR3nt: TGTGCCAGCAGCAGGACAGGGGGGGAAAAACTGTTTTTT; CDR3aa: CASSRTGGEKLFF
d_gene: .; v_gene: TRBV5-5; j_gene: TRBJ2-3; abundance: .; len: 13; CDR3nt: TGTGCCAGCAGCTTGGCCCTGGCAGATACGCAGTATTTT; CDR3aa: CASSLALADTQYF
d_gene: .; v_gene: TRBV16; j_gene: TRBJ1-1; abundance: .; len: 14; CDR3nt: TGTGCCAGCAGCCCGACCGTGAGGCGCGCTGAAGCTTTCTTT; CDR3aa: CASSPTVRRAEAFF
d_gene: .; v_gene: TRBV5-5; j_gene: TRBJ2-5; abundance: .; len: 16; CDR3nt: TGTGCCAGCACCCGTCCCTATGGGGGGAACCAAGAGACCCAGTACTTC; CDR3aa: CASTRPYGGNQETQYF
d_gene: TRBD2; v_gene: TRBV4-2; j_gene: TRBJ2-1; abundance: .; len: 19; CDR3nt: TGTGCCAGCAGCCATCCTAAGCCCCCCGGGACTAGCGGCCTCAATGAGCAGTTCTTC; CDR3aa: CASSHPKPPGTSGLNEQFF
d_gene: TRBD2; v_gene: TRBV18; j_gene: TRBJ2-5; abundance: .; len: 14; CDR3nt: TGTGCCAGCTCACCTAGCGGGTTTAGGGAGACCCAGTACTTC; CDR3aa: CASSPSGFRETQYF
d_gene: TRBD1; v_gene: TRBV6-5; j_gene: TRBJ2-5; abundance: .; len: 14; CDR3nt: TGTGCCAGCAGTTACACAGGGGGCACCGAGACCCAGTACTTC; CDR3aa: CASSYTGGTETQYF
d_gene: .; v_gene: TRBV29-1; j_gene: TRBJ1-1; abundance: .; len: 13; CDR3nt: TGCAGCGTGAGACAGGAGTGGAACACTGAAGCTTTCTTT; CDR3aa: CSVRQEWNTEAFF
d_gene: .; v_gene: TRBV18; j_gene: TRBJ2-7; abundance: once; len: 13; CDR3nt: TGTGCCAGCTCACGGGACGGCTCCTACGAGCAGTACTTC; CDR3aa: CASSRDGSYEQYF
d_gene: .; v_gene: TRBV5-6; j_gene: TRBJ2-7; abundance: .; len: 13; CDR3nt: TGTGCCAGCAGCTTGGACGGACCGTACGAGCAGTACTTC; CDR3aa: CASSLDGPYEQYF
d_gene: .; v_gene: TRBV6-1; j_gene: TRBJ1-2; abundance: .; len: 15; CDR3nt: TGTGCCAGCAGTGAAGGGGCAGGGAGCCTCTATGGCTACACCTTC; CDR3aa: CASSEGAGSLYGYTF
d_gene: .; v_gene: TRBV9; j_gene: TRBJ2-1; abundance: .; len: 15; CDR3nt: TGTGCCAGCAGCGTAGGGCGGGGCTCCTACAATGAGCAGTTCTTC; CDR3aa: CASSVGRGSYNEQFF
d_gene: .; v_gene: TRBV29-1; j_gene: TRBJ1-2; abundance: .; len: 11; CDR3nt: TGCAGCGTTGCGGTTGGAGGGGGCTACACCTTC; CDR3aa: CSVAVGGGYTF
d_gene: .; v_gene: TRBV28; j_gene: TRBJ2-1; abundance: once; len: 16; CDR3nt: TGTGCCAGCATGATCTTAGGAGACAGTCAGTCCAATGAGCAGTTCTTC; CDR3aa: CASMILGDSQSNEQFF
d_gene: .; v_gene: TRBV29-1; j_gene: TRBJ2-5; abundance: .; len: 14; CDR3nt: TGCAGCGTTGAGGTACGGCCGTACCAAGAGACCCAGTACTTC; CDR3aa: CSVEVRPYQETQYF
d_gene: .; v_gene: TRBV10-3; j_gene: TRBJ1-5; abundance: once; len: 15; CDR3nt: TGTGCCATCAGTGATGACAGCCTAGGGAATCAGCCCCAGCATTTT; CDR3aa: CAISDDSLGNQPQHF
d_gene: .; v_gene: TRBV11-2; j_gene: TRBJ2-7; abundance: .; len: 13; CDR3nt: TGTGCCAGCAGCTCCCAAATTCGACAGGAGCAGTACTTC; CDR3aa: CASSSQIRQEQYF